This is a list of T cell receptor beta chains from one sample in a study of cytomegalovirus exposure and HLA in healthy donors. The method was immunoSEQ multiplex PCR; TCRdb's version includes in-frame clones alone and lacks a portion of them. The table shows fewer than 100,000 clones, with roughly 78% occurring only once. Sequenced sample: PBMCs. Receptors originate from an older woman in good health and CMV-seronegative. Both conserved end residues are part of each CDR3. D genes are given only for firm matches. Clone size is given for some rows only: seen once, a few or many times, or a class if the clone is expanded.

cdr3_nt: TGTGCCAGCAGCTCAGAGGCAGGGGGCCACTACGAGCAGTACTTC
cdr3_aa: CASSSEAGGHYEQYF
d_call: TRBD1
v_call: TRBV13
clone_size: -
j_call: TRBJ2-7

cdr3_nt: TGTGCCAGCAGCTTAGCATCCAGGTCCTATGGCTACACCTTC
cdr3_aa: CASSLASRSYGYTF
d_call: -
v_call: TRBV7-2
clone_size: -
j_call: TRBJ1-2

cdr3_nt: TGTGCCAGCAGTCCGGGACTAGCGGAGACCTACGAGCAGTACTTC
cdr3_aa: CASSPGLAETYEQYF
d_call: TRBD2
v_call: TRBV6-5
clone_size: -
j_call: TRBJ2-7

cdr3_nt: TGCGCCAGCAGGGCGGACCAAGAGACCCAGTACTTC
cdr3_aa: CASRADQETQYF
d_call: -
v_call: TRBV5-1
clone_size: -
j_call: TRBJ2-5

cdr3_nt: TGTGCCAGCAGCTTAGGCGGGGGCCCGGGGGATACGCAGTATTTT
cdr3_aa: CASSLGGGPGDTQYF
d_call: -
v_call: TRBV7-8
clone_size: -
j_call: TRBJ2-3

cdr3_nt: TGTGCCAGTAGTAGGGGCGGGGACCTCTACGAGCAGTACTTC
cdr3_aa: CASSRGGDLYEQYF
d_call: -
v_call: TRBV19
clone_size: -
j_call: TRBJ2-7

cdr3_nt: TGCGCCAGCAGCTTGGGTCAGTCCAACACTGAAGCTTTCTTT
cdr3_aa: CASSLGQSNTEAFF
d_call: -
v_call: TRBV5-1
clone_size: -
j_call: TRBJ1-1

cdr3_nt: TGTGCCAGCAGCCCTCCAGGGGGTACTGGAAACACCATATATTTT
cdr3_aa: CASSPPGGTGNTIYF
d_call: TRBD1
v_call: TRBV7-2
clone_size: -
j_call: TRBJ1-3

cdr3_nt: TGTGCCAGCAGTTCCTTGGCACTAGCCGCCTACGAGCAGTACTTC
cdr3_aa: CASSSLALAAYEQYF
d_call: -
v_call: TRBV6-5
clone_size: -
j_call: TRBJ2-7

cdr3_nt: TGTGCCAGCAGCGTAGAACTAGTCCCCAATGAGCAGTTCTTC
cdr3_aa: CASSVELVPNEQFF
d_call: -
v_call: TRBV9
clone_size: -
j_call: TRBJ2-1

cdr3_nt: TGCGCCAGCTTAGCGGGAGAGGGGGCAGATACGCAGTATTTT
cdr3_aa: CASLAGEGADTQYF
d_call: TRBD2
v_call: TRBV10-2
clone_size: -
j_call: TRBJ2-3

cdr3_nt: TGTGCCAGCAGCCCTGACAGTGAAGAGACCCAGTACTTC
cdr3_aa: CASSPDSEETQYF
d_call: -
v_call: TRBV7-9
clone_size: -
j_call: TRBJ2-5

cdr3_nt: TGTGCCAGCAGTCCTAACCGGGACAGGGGGCAAATGGCGCAGTATTTT
cdr3_aa: CASSPNRDRGQMAQYF
d_call: TRBD1
v_call: TRBV27
clone_size: -
j_call: TRBJ2-3

cdr3_nt: TGCGCCAGCGGACCGCAGGGGAGCTTGAATCAGCCCCAGCATTTT
cdr3_aa: CASGPQGSLNQPQHF
d_call: -
v_call: TRBV4-1
clone_size: -
j_call: TRBJ1-5

cdr3_nt: TGTGCCATCAGTGGAGGGCGGGGAATGGGAGTTGGCACTGAAGCTTTCTTT
cdr3_aa: CAISGGRGMGVGTEAFF
d_call: -
v_call: TRBV10-3
clone_size: -
j_call: TRBJ1-1

cdr3_nt: TGTGCCTGGAGTGTTTATCCCGGGACAGGGGAAAAACTGTTTTTT
cdr3_aa: CAWSVYPGTGEKLFF
d_call: TRBD1
v_call: TRBV30
clone_size: -
j_call: TRBJ1-4

cdr3_nt: TGTGCCAGCAGTGAACTGAACCTTCGGGGCTATGGCTACACCTTC
cdr3_aa: CASSELNLRGYGYTF
d_call: -
v_call: TRBV6-1
clone_size: once
j_call: TRBJ1-2

cdr3_nt: TGTGCCAGCAGTTTCACCGGACAGGGAAAATATTCACCCCTCCACTTT
cdr3_aa: CASSFTGQGKYSPLHF
d_call: TRBD1
v_call: TRBV27
clone_size: few
j_call: TRBJ1-6

cdr3_nt: TGTGCCAGCAGTTACGGGACAGGGTTGGAGTACGAGCAGTACTTC
cdr3_aa: CASSYGTGLEYEQYF
d_call: TRBD1
v_call: TRBV6-5
clone_size: -
j_call: TRBJ2-7

cdr3_nt: TGTGCCATCAGTGCCTTAAGGACAGGGGGCGGGAACGAGCAGTACTTC
cdr3_aa: CAISALRTGGGNEQYF
d_call: TRBD1
v_call: TRBV10-3
clone_size: -
j_call: TRBJ2-7

cdr3_nt: TGTGCCAGTAGTACTACCGGGACAATGAAGGATACGCAGTATTTT
cdr3_aa: CASSTTGTMKDTQYF
d_call: -
v_call: TRBV19
clone_size: -
j_call: TRBJ2-3

cdr3_nt: TGCAGCGTCGGACGACTAGCGGGAGAGGGGGAGCAGTTCTTC
cdr3_aa: CSVGRLAGEGEQFF
d_call: TRBD2
v_call: TRBV29-1
clone_size: -
j_call: TRBJ2-1

cdr3_nt: TGTGCCAGCAGCTCCCGGGACAGGGGTTTAAATGAGCAGTTCTTC
cdr3_aa: CASSSRDRGLNEQFF
d_call: TRBD1
v_call: TRBV7-2
clone_size: once
j_call: TRBJ2-1

cdr3_nt: TGCAGCGTTTCTGAGTACTACGAGCAGTACTTC
cdr3_aa: CSVSEYYEQYF
d_call: -
v_call: TRBV29-1
clone_size: -
j_call: TRBJ2-7

cdr3_nt: TGCGCCAGCAGCCCTGGTCCGGGACAGGGACTAGAAAAACTGTTTTTT
cdr3_aa: CASSPGPGQGLEKLFF
d_call: TRBD1
v_call: TRBV4-1
clone_size: -
j_call: TRBJ1-4

cdr3_nt: TGTGCCTGGAGTGTAAGACAGGGTGAGCAGTACTTC
cdr3_aa: CAWSVRQGEQYF
d_call: TRBD1
v_call: TRBV30
clone_size: -
j_call: TRBJ2-7

cdr3_nt: TGTGCCAGCAGCAATAGGGCAGGGGGCTATGGCTACACCTTC
cdr3_aa: CASSNRAGGYGYTF
d_call: TRBD1
v_call: TRBV7-9
clone_size: -
j_call: TRBJ1-2

cdr3_nt: TGTGCCAGCAGCTTAGGTACCGGGAGGACCTTATACGAGCAGTACTTC
cdr3_aa: CASSLGTGRTLYEQYF
d_call: TRBD2
v_call: TRBV7-2
clone_size: -
j_call: TRBJ2-7

cdr3_nt: TGTGCCAGCAGCGGCAGGAGGGGATCCTACGAGCAGTACTTC
cdr3_aa: CASSGRRGSYEQYF
d_call: -
v_call: TRBV21-1
clone_size: -
j_call: TRBJ2-7

cdr3_nt: TGTGCCAGCAGACATAGCGGGGGGGCCGGAGAGACCCAGTACTTC
cdr3_aa: CASRHSGGAGETQYF
d_call: TRBD2
v_call: TRBV6-1
clone_size: -
j_call: TRBJ2-5

cdr3_nt: TGCGCCAGCAGCCAAGTCAGAGGGACAGGGTACTATGGCTACACCTTC
cdr3_aa: CASSQVRGTGYYGYTF
d_call: TRBD1
v_call: TRBV4-3
clone_size: -
j_call: TRBJ1-2

cdr3_nt: TGTGCCAGCAGTAGGGCAGGGGCTAGCACAGATACGCAGTATTTT
cdr3_aa: CASSRAGASTDTQYF
d_call: -
v_call: TRBV28
clone_size: -
j_call: TRBJ2-3

cdr3_nt: TGTGCCAGCAGTGCCGCCCAGTACTTC
cdr3_aa: CASSAAQYF
d_call: -
v_call: TRBV2
clone_size: once
j_call: TRBJ2-5

cdr3_nt: TGTGCCATCAGTGACGGTCGGGAGGCTGAAAAACTGTTTTTT
cdr3_aa: CAISDGREAEKLFF
d_call: -
v_call: TRBV10-3
clone_size: few
j_call: TRBJ1-4

cdr3_nt: TGTGCCAGCAGTGAAATGCGTTTTTGGGAGACCCAGTACTTC
cdr3_aa: CASSEMRFWETQYF
d_call: -
v_call: TRBV6-1
clone_size: -
j_call: TRBJ2-5

cdr3_nt: TGTGCCAGTAAGCAGTACGGACAGAATAGCAATCAGCCCCAGCATTTT
cdr3_aa: CASKQYGQNSNQPQHF
d_call: -
v_call: TRBV19
clone_size: once
j_call: TRBJ1-5

cdr3_nt: TGCAGTGCTGGACTAAATGAAAAACTGTTTTTT
cdr3_aa: CSAGLNEKLFF
d_call: -
v_call: TRBV20-1
clone_size: -
j_call: TRBJ1-4

cdr3_nt: TGTGCCAGTAGAGGGACAGGGAGGGTCACTGAAGCTTTCTTT
cdr3_aa: CASRGTGRVTEAFF
d_call: TRBD1
v_call: TRBV19
clone_size: -
j_call: TRBJ1-1

cdr3_nt: TGTGCCAGCAGCTTTACCGGGACAGGGGCCGAGGAAGCTTTCTTT
cdr3_aa: CASSFTGTGAEEAFF
d_call: TRBD1
v_call: TRBV7-8
clone_size: -
j_call: TRBJ1-1

cdr3_nt: TGTGCCTGGAGGATCCGTTCGAGCGGGAGCGACGAGCAGTACTTC
cdr3_aa: CAWRIRSSGSDEQYF
d_call: TRBD2
v_call: TRBV30
clone_size: -
j_call: TRBJ2-7